Shown below are 31 T cell receptor beta chains from a single sample sequenced in a study of type 1 regulatory T cells. The antigens of these receptors remain unknown. TCRdb analysed the reads with MiXCR anew, one entry per CDR3 protein. The repertoire has approximately 42,000 distinct CDR3 sequences, 9.5% to 15% of them found once; the top ten carry just over 8%. Material: cultured non-Tr1 T cells, either the whole culture or a sorted T cell fraction (not recorded which). The source of these receptors is a human donor in good health.

The chain has TRBV6-5 and TRBJ1-4, with TRBD1 as a possible D gene (5 bases). V was trimmed by 6 bases and J by 8 bases, leaving 16 bases between them. The CDR3 is 14 residues long. Germline V CDR1 and CDR2: MNHEY, SVGAGI. DNA for the CDR3: TGTGCCAGCAGCTCCCGGGGGGTAGGGGAAAAACTGTTTTTT. This gives the protein CASSSRGVGEKLFF.

The chain couples TRBV2 to TRBJ1-6; D is unclear. Germline V gene lookup returns CDR1 SNHLY and CDR2 FYNNEI. The length of the CDR3 is 12 residues. Trimming shortened V by 6 bases and J by 7 bases, and 7 bases separated the two germline ends. CDR3 protein: CASSFHNSPLHF. CDR3 nucleotide sequence: TGTGCCAGCAGCTTTCACAATTCACCCCTCCACTTT.

This clonotype has at least ten counts. The gene calls are TRBV29-1 and TRBJ2-7, with D unclear. Germline CDR1 SQVTM, CDR2 ANQGSEA. The germline V and J ends were trimmed by 7 bases and 1 base, with 11 bases remaining between them. The CDR3 spans 12 residues. As DNA, the CDR3 is TGCAGCGCATCAGCCCCTTCCTACGAGCAGTACTTC. This sequence encodes CSASAPSYEQYF.

The rearrangement links TRBV7-3 to TRBJ2-3; 9 bases agree with TRBD2. Germline loops: CDR1 SGHTA, CDR2 FQGTGA. V gave up 1 base and J gave up 0 bases; unmatched junction bases: 14. CDR3 length: 20 amino acids. This CDR3 is CASSLRGRALAGFSTDTQYF. The CDR3 nucleotides read TGTGCCAGCAGCTTAAGGGGGCGGGCCCTAGCGGGATTTAGCACAGATACGCAGTATTTT.

This clonotype was seen only a few times. The V call is TRBV20-1, the J call TRBJ2-1, with 7 bases fitting TRBD2. CDR3 length: 15 residues. The junction had 11 bases not matched to a gene; V was cut back by 2 bases and J by 7 bases. Germline V gene data show CDR1 as DFQATT and CDR2 as SNEGSKA (reference sequence). The CDR3 loop reads CSARSLAVTLNEQFF. The CDR3 region has the DNA TGCAGTGCTAGAAGCCTAGCGGTTACATTGAATGAGCAGTTCTTC.

This rearrangement joins TRBV7-2 to TRBJ2-7; tentatively, D is TRBD2 (5 bases). CDR1 is SGHTA, CDR2 FQGNSA, per germline. V lost 3 bases, J lost 0 bases, and 9 bases lay in between. This CDR3 has 14 residues. The DNA for the CDR3 is TGTGCCAGCAGCTTCACGGGGAGCTCCTACGAGCAGTACTTC. This codes for CASSFTGSSYEQYF.

Many counts were recorded for this clonotype. J is TRBJ2-1 and V is TRBV12-3 or TRBV12-4, with 7 bases lining up with TRBD2. The CDR3 contains 14 residues. V was pared by 7 bases and J by 5 bases, with 8 bases of the junction left unmatched. The CDR3 spells CASIGGRVDNEQFF. The CDR3 nucleotides are TGTGCCAGCATTGGCGGGAGAGTCGACAATGAGCAGTTCTTC.

This clonotype was picked up many times. CDR3 residues: CASSLAGAPGYTF. In DNA, the CDR3 is TGTGCCAGCAGTTTGGCCGGGGCCCCTGGCTACACCTTC. The chain has TRBV12-3 or TRBV12-4 and TRBJ1-2; a weak D match, TRBD1 (5 bases). The CDR3 extends over 13 amino acids. Deletions cut 3 bases from V and 7 bases from J, with 12 bases between.

This clonotype has a count of ten or more. This rearrangement joins TRBV5-1 to TRBJ1-2; the match to TRBD1 covers 9 bases. V was pared by 4 bases and J by 3 bases, with 7 bases of the junction left unmatched. The CDR3 length is 15 residues. CDR1 and CDR2 (germline): SGHRS, YFSETQ. CDR3: CASSNGQGRDYGYTF. CDR3 bases: TGCGCCAGCAGCAACGGACAGGGGAGGGACTATGGCTACACCTTC.

This clonotype was recorded at least ten times. The chain is built from TRBV12-3 or TRBV12-4 and TRBJ1-2; maybe TRBD1 (5 bases). The CDR3 extends over 12 amino acids. Trimming removed 3 bases from V and 7 bases from J, with 9 bases in between. CDR3 protein: CASSFLGTGYTF. The CDR3 nucleotides are TGTGCCAGCAGTTTTTTGGGGACTGGCTACACCTTC.

A few counts support this clonotype. The chain uses TRBV19 and TRBJ1-4; weak D call: TRBD1 (5 bases). The CDR3 consists of 15 residues. The germline V gene encodes CDR1 LNHDA and CDR2 SQIVND (reference sequence). The ends were cut back, 6 bases at V and 0 bases at J, with 11 bases in the middle. This chain's CDR3 is CASSPDSATNEKLFF. The CDR3, as DNA: TGTGCCAGTAGCCCTGACAGTGCAACTAATGAAAAACTGTTTTTT. The complete variable domain, with remaining parts taken from reference TRBV19 and TRBJ1-4, reads DGGITQSPKYLFRKEGQNVTLSCEQNLNHDAMYWYRQDPGQGLRLIYYSQIVNDFQKGDIAEGYSVSREKKESFPLTVTSAQKNPTAFYLCASSPDSATNEKLFFGSGTQLSVL.

In its sample, this clonotype was seen many times. The chain is built from TRBV20-1 and TRBJ2-7; no clear D gene. CDR1 and CDR2 from the germline V gene are DFQATT and SNEGSKA (reference sequence). The V end was cut by 6 bases, the J end by 3 bases, with 12 bases between. The CDR3 is 12 residues long. Here the CDR3 reads CSARARNYEQYF. CDR3 bases: TGCAGTGCCCGAGCTCGAAACTACGAGCAGTACTTC.

Many counts were recorded for this clonotype. The genes are TRBV15 and TRBJ2-7; 10 positions agree with TRBD2. Germline loops: CDR1 LNHNV, CDR2 YYDKDF (reference sequence). Trimming removed 3 bases from V and 0 bases from J; junction bases left unmatched: 8. The CDR3 is 17 amino acids. The CDR3 coding sequence is TGTGCCACCAGCAGTGCCTTTAGCGGGAGGAGCTCCTACGAGCAGTACTTC. Translating it yields CATSSAFSGRSSYEQYF.

This clonotype was detected many times. The chain combines TRBV7-8 with TRBJ2-2; 7 bases are shared with TRBD1. Germline V gives CDR1 SGHVS, CDR2 FQNEAQ. This CDR3 is 16 amino acids long. V shed 6 bases, J shed 5 bases, and the junction held 12 bases outside the gene matches. CDR3 DNA sequence: TGTGCCAGCAGATATGGGACAGCCAGTTCGACCGGGGAGCTGTTTTTT. This gives the protein CASRYGTASSTGELFF.

This clonotype occurred many times. The chain has TRBV18 and TRBJ2-2, with D possibly matching TRBD1 (5 bases). In germline, CDR1 is KGHSH, CDR2 LQKENI. CDR3 length: 14 amino acids. V lost 5 bases and J 5 bases, leaving 12 bases between the germline ends. CDR3 region: CASSYVTGTGELFF. For the CDR3, the DNA is TGTGCCAGCTCATACGTTACAGGAACCGGGGAGCTGTTTTTT.

The V and J genes are TRBV29-1 and TRBJ1-4, with D maybe TRBD1 (6 bases). The germline V and J ends were trimmed by 4 bases and 6 bases, with 18 bases remaining between them. The CDR3 is made up of 15 amino acids. Germline-derived CDR1 and CDR2 are SQVTM and ANQGSEA. The CDR3 DNA is TGCAGCGTTGGAGGTCTCAATAAGGGGGATGAAAAACTGTTTTTT. It translates to CSVGGLNKGDEKLFF.

To note about this clonotype: A much larger clone lies a single base off, so this may be a read error. The chain couples TRBV5-1 to TRBJ2-5, with D uncertain. CDR3 length equals 12 residues. Germline CDR1 is SGHRS and CDR2 is YFSETQ. The CDR3 DNA follows: TGCGCCGGCAGTTCCTACCAAGAGACCCAGTACTTC. This encodes CAGSSYQETQYF.

This sequence joins TRBV20-1 and TRBJ2-3; 10 bases line up with TRBD2. Germline CDR1 is DFQATT and CDR2 is SNEGSKA (reference sequence). This CDR3 has 17 amino acids. The J segment lost 1 base and the V segment lost 0 bases, leaving 7 bases of the junction unmatched. In DNA, the CDR3 is TGCAGTGCTAGAGAGCTAGCGGGAGTTGTGGGCACAGATACGCAGTATTTT. Translating gives CSARELAGVVGTDTQYF.

This clonotype was counted at least ten times. This chain joins TRBV10-3 and TRBJ2-1; perhaps TRBD2 as D (6 bases). In germline, CDR1 is ENHRY, CDR2 SYGVKD. The CDR3 has 14 residues. V dropped 6 bases and J dropped 7 bases, with 16 bases sitting between them. In nucleotides, the CDR3 is TGTGCCATCAGCGAGAGGCGGGACGGTAATGAGCAGTTCTTC. Translating gives CAISERRDGNEQFF.

This clonotype was seen repeatedly, ten times or more. V is TRBV18 and J is TRBJ2-1, with D unresolved. The CDR3 length is 19 residues. The germline gives CDR1 KGHSH, CDR2 LQKENI. V was cut by 3 bases and J by 0 bases, with 21 bases left in between. This chain's CDR3 is CASSPLPLTARSSYNEQFF. CDR3 sequence (DNA): TGTGCCAGCTCACCTCTCCCCTTGACCGCCAGGAGCTCCTACAATGAGCAGTTCTTC.

This clonotype has ten or more counts. The chain recombines TRBV12-3 or TRBV12-4 with TRBJ2-3; the match to TRBD2 covers 7 bases. V lost 0 bases, J lost 8 bases, and 8 bases stayed unmatched. The CDR3 contains 15 residues. CDR3 sequence (DNA): TGTGCCAGCAGTTTAGCGGGAGGGCCGCATATTACGCAGTATTTT. Encoded protein: CASSLAGGPHITQYF.

This clonotype was detected many times. J is TRBJ2-1 and V is TRBV28; D uncertain. Per the germline V gene, CDR1 is MDHEN and CDR2 is SYDVKM. This CDR3 is 14 amino acids long. V was clipped by 6 bases and J by 7 bases, with 16 bases between them. The CDR3 is CASSPAIRRNEQFF. CDR3 nucleotide sequence: TGTGCCAGCAGCCCCGCTATTAGGAGAAATGAGCAGTTCTTC.

The rearrangement joins TRBV20-1 to TRBJ1-2; D is possibly TRBD1 (5 bases). The CDR3 contains 11 residues. CDR1 DFQATT and CDR2 SNEGSKA come from the germline V gene (reference sequence). The V end was cut by 8 bases, the J end by 4 bases, with 11 bases between. The chain's CDR3 is CSSAGTYGYTF. The CDR3 DNA reads as TGCAGTAGCGCAGGGACCTATGGCTACACCTTC.

This clonotype was counted between two and nine times. The chain links TRBV20-1 to TRBJ2-5; TRBD2 matches at 9 bases. Losses at the gene ends were 1 base for V and 7 bases for J; bases not matched to a gene: 22. Germline V gives CDR1 DFQATT, CDR2 SNEGSKA (reference sequence). The CDR3 contains 19 residues. The CDR3: CSARAFGRTPLAGDGTQYF. The DNA for the CDR3 is TGCAGTGCTAGAGCATTTGGGCGAACGCCCTTAGCGGGGGACGGGACCCAGTACTTC.

This clonotype occurred many times. This chain connects TRBV20-1 to TRBJ1-1; D may be TRBD1 (5 bases). V lost 3 bases and J 3 bases, leaving 8 bases between the germline ends. The CDR3 length is 12 residues. The germline gives CDR1 DFQATT, CDR2 SNEGSKA (reference sequence). The chain's CDR3 is CSASRVYTEAFF. CDR3 DNA: TGCAGTGCTAGCAGGGTATACACTGAAGCTTTCTTT.

This clonotype was counted at least ten times. The chain has TRBV5-6 and TRBJ1-2; D gene uncertain. Trimming removed 0 bases at V and 8 bases at J, with 14 bases between. Germline loops: CDR1 SGHDT, CDR2 YYEEEE. The CDR3 is 14 residues long. CDR3 DNA: TGTGCCAGCAGCTTGGGGTTCGAGGGCGCAGGCTACACCTTC. It encodes CASSLGFEGAGYTF.

This clonotype appeared many times. The CDR3 protein is CSARDRNRTGKRRDTQYF. The CDR3 bases are TGCAGTGCTAGAGATCGAAATCGGACAGGGAAACGTAGGGATACGCAGTATTTT. The chain uses TRBV20-1 and TRBJ2-3; 8 bases line up with TRBD1. CDR3 size: 18 residues. Germline V lookup: CDR1 DFQATT, CDR2 SNEGSKA (reference sequence). Trimming cost V 0 bases and J 6 bases; bases outside gene matches: 17.

This clonotype was seen many times. The V gene is TRBV15, the J gene TRBJ2-1, with a possible D match to TRBD2 (5 bases). V was shortened by 0 bases and J by 3 bases, with 15 bases between the two germline ends. Looked up from germline, CDR1 is LNHNV and CDR2 is YYDKDF (reference sequence). This CDR3 comprises 17 residues. The DNA of the CDR3 is TGTGCCACCAGCAGAGATCATGGCGGGCTGGTCTACAATGAGCAGTTCTTC. It specifies CATSRDHGGLVYNEQFF.

V gene TRBV5-1 combines with J gene TRBJ2-1; 7 bases are shared with TRBD1. The CDR3 is 13 amino acids. Per the germline V gene, CDR1 is SGHRS and CDR2 is YFSETQ. Germline trimming cut 0 bases from V and 13 bases from J; bases unmatched to any gene: 7. The CDR3 loop reads CASSLGQGDPQFF. For the CDR3, the DNA is TGCGCCAGCAGCTTGGGTCAGGGGGACCCCCAGTTCTTC.

This clonotype was observed many times. The chain recombines TRBV6-2 or TRBV6-3 with TRBJ2-7; D gene uncertain. Per the germline V gene, CDR1 is MNHEY and CDR2 is SVGEGT. The CDR3 extends over 11 amino acids. The ends were cut back, 5 bases at V and 3 bases at J, with 5 bases in the middle. The CDR3 sequence: CASSEYYEQYF. The DNA for the CDR3 is TGTGCCAGCAGTGAATACTACGAGCAGTACTTC.

This clonotype was counted between two and nine times. The rearrangement uses TRBV20-1 and TRBJ1-5; TRBD1 agrees at 8 bases. Losses at the gene ends were 6 bases for V and 11 bases for J; bases not matched to a gene: 12. This CDR3 region has 13 residues. The germline V gene has CDR1 DFQATT and CDR2 SNEGSKA (reference sequence). CDR3 in amino acids: CSAPGTGNLAQHF. CDR3 coding DNA: TGCAGTGCCCCTGGGACAGGTAATCTGGCCCAGCATTTT.